The sequence of this TCR beta chain was determined in a study of blood T cells in healthy people across ages. Alongside a J-beta primer mix, a sample-barcoded 5' primer served in a second PCR lasting about 7 to 12 cycles. In TCRdb, the 5' RACE reads were re-called with MiXCR into one record per CDR3 protein. The table records 1.6 million or so distinct CDR3 sequences, roughly 30% of them present only once. Per-sample PBMC isolation yielded at least 6.5 million cells. CDR1 and CDR2 from the germline V gene are SGHTA and FQGNSA. The V and J ends lost 5 bases and 3 bases respectively, with 22 bases between them. The CDR3 runs 17 residues.

The receptor was isolated from a woman between 25 and 40 years old in good health. The sequenced sample consisted of blood. The genes are TRBV7-2 and TRBJ2-5, with TRBD2 as a possible D gene (6 bases). CDR3 in DNA: TGTGCCAGCAGCCGCGTGGCGAGCCAGCGGGTAAAAGAGACCCAGTACTTC. Its protein product is CASSRVASQRVKETQYF.